This note documents a single TCR beta chain sequence. This clonotype was detected many times. What antigen it recognizes has not been identified. Base qualities are not recorded, but no much larger clone differs from it by a single base. Sequencing was performed on an Illumina HiSeq 2500. Quantitative 5'-RACE with molecular barcodes was the method used to prepare the TCR beta libraries. The source study handled its data this way. Disease-linked TCR variants were identified with a new computational method built on a probabilistic model of VDJ rearrangement. TCRdb cleaned the public reads at Q25 with fastp, built clones with MiXCR and kept in-frame beta chains. Rows with a matching CDR3 protein are joined into one entry that keeps the most common DNA and genes. TCRdb, rather than the study authors, made the V and J calls. Recorded for this sample are approximately 260,000 distinct CDR3 sequences; 7.5% to 9% of them occurred a single time. The ten largest clones capture 6.5% to 7% of the sample.

The sample is drawn from a study of CD8 T cells in ankylosing spondylitis (dated by TCRdb to 2016 to 2017). In the study overall: To find TCR variants linked to disease, the study profiled T cell receptor beta repertoires in ankylosing spondylitis patients and healthy donors. The full study cohort comprised 20 to 30 ankylosing spondylitis patients and approximately 100 healthy donors. Peripheral blood was sampled, and synovial fluid was also collected from ankylosing spondylitis patients. Study-wide conclusions, independent of this receptor: The disease-linked clones showed a CD8+ phenotype and occurred at relatively low frequencies in peripheral blood. Blood from ankylosing spondylitis patients appeared to be characterized by a TCR beta motif composed of eight highly homologous amino acid variants. According to the report, matched synovial fluid samples from ankylosing spondylitis patients were significantly enriched for the disease-linked clones. Some of the motif variants had been reported before in the synovial fluid and blood of reactive arthritis patients, a finding that suggests common disease-initiation mechanisms.

From the cysteine up to the phenylalanine, the CDR3 has a length of 10 residues. The retained sequence is limited to the CDR3, 30 bases, with the frame set at the first base. CDR1 and CDR2 (DFQATT, SNEGSKA) derive from the germline V gene (reference sequence). Trimming removed 6 bases from V and 5 bases from J, leaving 7 bases between the germline ends. The rearranged chain carries TRBV20-1 and TRBJ1-2, with no confidently assigned D gene. Source material: blood, either unsorted or a sorted T cell fraction (not recorded which). The TCR originated in a male donor with ankylosing spondylitis or in good health (not recorded which). The encoded CDR3 is CSAWEYGYTF. The DNA sequence follows: TGCAGTGCCTGGGAGTATGGCTACACCTTC.